This T cell receptor beta chain was retrieved from a study of memory CD4+ T cells and cytomegalovirus serostatus. Germline CDR1 and CDR2: MNHNS and SASEGT. This CDR3 has 15 residues. Unmatched junction bases numbered 9, after V lost 10 bases and J lost 0 bases. Single viable CD3+CD4+CD8-CD45RO+ cells were sorted as the memory CD4+ T cells. TCRdb's table, derived via immunoSEQ multiplex PCR, lists solely in-frame clones and lacks some. Here the sample spans around 99,000 clones, 75% to 90% being singletons. The sample comprised memory CD4+ T cells from blood. The chain has TRBV6-1 and TRBJ1-5; 7 bases align to TRBD1. The sequence came from an adult in good health and CMV-seropositive. The DNA of the CDR3 is TGTGCCACCCTGACAGGGTCTTATAGCAATCAGCCCCAGCATTTT. Its protein product is CATLTGSYSNQPQHF.